A single sample is the source of the 20 T cell receptor beta chains below, sequenced in a study of cytomegalovirus exposure and HLA in healthy donors. Primers for the PCR totalled 60 Vbeta and 13 Jbeta. Assay: immunoSEQ multiplex PCR; the TCRdb copy retains only in-frame clones and omits some. This sample has about 160,000 clones, with roughly 80% found just once. The sample consisted of PBMCs. These receptors all stem from a female donor in good health and CMV-seronegative.

J is TRBJ2-7 and V is TRBV4-3, with D perhaps TRBD2 (5 bases). The V gene's germline CDR1 is LGHNA and CDR2 YSLEER. The CDR3 totals 13 residues. Trimming took 4 bases from V and 1 from J, leaving 8 bases between them. In nucleotides, the CDR3 is TGCGCCAGCAGCCCCGGGATTTCCTACGAGCAGTACTTC. Protein: CASSPGISYEQYF.

The genes are TRBV6-5 and TRBJ2-1; 13 bases map to TRBD2. The trim removed 4 bases at V and 8 bases at J, leaving 5 bases unmatched. CDR3 length: 15 residues. CDR1 MNHEY and CDR2 SVGAGI come from the germline V gene. CDR3 in amino acids: CASSSTGLAGYEQFF. CDR3 coding DNA: TGTGCCAGCAGTTCCACGGGACTAGCGGGGTATGAGCAGTTCTTC.

The chain employs TRBV7-2 and TRBJ2-1, with 10 bases fitting TRBD2. Trimming removed 3 bases from V and 0 bases from J; junction bases left unmatched: 5. This CDR3 is 17 amino acids long. The germline CDR1 and CDR2 sequences are SGHTA and FQGNSA. In DNA form, the CDR3 reads TGTGCCAGCAGCTTCTGGACTAGCGGAAGCTCCTACAATGAGCAGTTCTTC. The encoded protein is CASSFWTSGSSYNEQFF.

The rearrangement uses TRBV6-5 and TRBJ1-2, with 9 bases matching TRBD1. V was pared by 5 bases and J by 5 bases, with 6 bases of the junction left unmatched. In germline, CDR1 is MNHEY, CDR2 SVGAGI. This CDR3 contains 14 residues. CDR3 DNA: TGTGCCAGCAGTCGCCGGGACAGGGAATATGGCTACACCTTC. It translates to CASSRRDREYGYTF.

This chain links TRBV2 with TRBJ2-3; 8 nucleotides line up with TRBD2. The CDR3 totals 15 residues. V lost 6 bases and J lost 6; bases outside the gene matches: 11. The germline CDR1 and CDR2 sequences are SNHLY and FYNNEI. Written as DNA, the CDR3 is TGTGCCAGCAGGTTTGCTAGCGGGCAGACGGATACGCAGTATTTT. This sequence encodes CASRFASGQTDTQYF.

The V gene is TRBV7-2, the J gene TRBJ1-2, with D perhaps matching TRBD1 (6 bases). The germline V gene has CDR1 SGHTA and CDR2 FQGNSA. The CDR3 length is 13 residues. V was cut by 2 bases and J by 10 bases, with 14 bases left in between. The CDR3 region is CASSLMDSRLYTF. CDR3 DNA sequence: TGTGCCAGCAGCTTAATGGACAGCCGACTCTACACCTTC.

This clone came up a few times. V and J are TRBV2 and TRBJ2-3, with TRBD1 matching over 8 bases. V trimming: 6 bases; J trimming: 1 base; junction bases outside the gene matches: 12. The CDR3 extends over 17 amino acids. Germline values: CDR1 SNHLY, CDR2 FYNNEI. CDR3 sequence: CASRADRAVGGTDTQYF. CDR3 coding DNA: TGTGCCAGCAGAGCGGACAGGGCCGTAGGTGGCACAGATACGCAGTATTTT.

This clone was detected only a few times. The gene calls are TRBV11-2 and TRBJ2-5, with unresolved D. The CDR3 loop spans 14 amino acids. V was cut by 2 bases and J by 5 bases, with 12 bases left in between. Germline V CDR1 and CDR2: SGHAT, FQNNGV. In nucleotides, the CDR3 is TGTGCCAGCAGCTTATTACTGTCGCGGGAGACCCAGTACTTC. Its protein is CASSLLLSRETQYF.

This clone was counted once. The V call is TRBV15, the J call TRBJ2-2; 8 bases align to TRBD1. V trimming: 2 bases; J trimming: 1 base; junction bases outside the gene matches: 3. The CDR3 sequence is 16 residues long. Germline lookup yields CDR1 LNHNV and CDR2 YYDKDF (reference sequence). CDR3 protein: CATSRTGTGNTGELFF. The CDR3 DNA reads TGTGCCACCAGCAGAACCGGGACAGGGAACACCGGGGAGCTGTTTTTT. Together with reference TRBV15 and TRBJ2-2, the CDR3 gives the full variable domain: DAMVIQNPRYQVTQFGKPVTLSCSQTLNHNVMYWYQQKSSQAPKLLFHYYDKDFNNEADTPDNFQSRRPNTSFCFLDIRSPGLGDTAMYLCATSRTGTGNTGELFFGEGSRLTVL.

This chain links TRBV19 with TRBJ1-1; no reliable D call. Germline loops: CDR1 LNHDA, CDR2 SQIVND (reference sequence). The CDR3 is 14 residues long. V lost 3 bases and J 0 bases, leaving 8 bases between the germline ends. The CDR3 sequence is CASSIFSVNTEAFF. CDR3 coding DNA: TGTGCCAGTAGTATTTTTTCGGTGAACACTGAAGCTTTCTTT. The whole variable domain, filled in from reference TRBV19 and TRBJ1-1, reads DGGITQSPKYLFRKEGQNVTLSCEQNLNHDAMYWYRQDPGQGLRLIYYSQIVNDFQKGDIAEGYSVSREKKESFPLTVTSAQKNPTAFYLCASSIFSVNTEAFFGQGTRLTVV.

This rearrangement joins TRBV5-1 to TRBJ2-3, with 8 bases that match TRBD2. The V segment lost 4 bases and the J segment 2 bases; nucleotides outside the gene matches: 9. CDR1 and CDR2 (germline): SGHRS, YFSETQ. This CDR3 spans 16 amino acids. The CDR3 bases are TGCGCCAGCAGCGCGGCAGCGGGGGCCTTCACAGATACGCAGTATTTT. This translates into CASSAAAGAFTDTQYF.

The J gene is TRBJ2-7, the V gene TRBV6-1, with D maybe TRBD1 (5 bases). The CDR3 has 15 residues. V shed 4 bases and J shed 0 bases, with 13 bases lying between them. Germline CDR1 reads MNHNS; CDR2 reads SASEGT. Written as DNA, the CDR3 is TGTGCCAGCAGTGTGGATCAAGGGGCCTCCTACGAGCAGTACTTC. It codes for CASSVDQGASYEQYF.

This clone was seen a handful of times. This chain joins TRBV4-3 and TRBJ2-7; D remains ambiguous. Looked up from germline, CDR1 is LGHNA and CDR2 is YSLEER. CDR3 length equals 13 residues. V lost 0 bases and J lost 6, with 9 bases in between. CDR3 DNA: TGCGCCAGCAGCCAAGATGTGAACAGCGAGCAGTACTTC. This codes for CASSQDVNSEQYF.

The genes are TRBV5-6 and TRBJ2-7; no reliable D call. The CDR3 contains 14 residues. Germline CDR1 reads SGHDT; CDR2 reads YYEEEE. The ends were cut back, 0 bases at V and 1 base at J, with 8 bases in the middle. The CDR3 loop is CASSLAYSSYEQYF. CDR3 coding DNA: TGTGCCAGCAGCTTGGCCTACAGTTCCTACGAGCAGTACTTC.

The V call is TRBV4-2, the J call TRBJ2-7, with TRBD2 matching over 8 bases. CDR3 size: 17 residues. CDR1 is LGHNA, CDR2 YNFKEQ, per germline. V dropped 5 bases and J dropped 1; count of bases not matched to a gene: 13. CDR3 protein: CASSSPVETSDSYEQYF. Here the CDR3 DNA reads TGTGCCAGCAGCTCGCCTGTCGAGACTAGCGATTCCTACGAGCAGTACTTC.

As DNA, the CDR3 is TGTGCCAGCAGTTCCTTTAAGGGGGCGTACTACGAGCAGTACTTC. Its protein is CASSSFKGAYYEQYF. This sequence joins TRBV28 and TRBJ2-7, with 7 bases aligning to TRBD1. Per the germline V gene, CDR1 is MDHEN and CDR2 is SYDVKM. J was trimmed by 3 bases and V by 4 bases; bases with no gene match: 9. There are 15 residues in the CDR3.

This clone came up once. V usage is TRBV25-1 and J usage is TRBJ1-2; no reliable D call. Germline V lookup: CDR1 MGHDK, CDR2 SYGVNS. This CDR3 is built from 14 residues. Trimming cost V 2 bases and J 3 bases, with 10 bases left between them. Written as DNA, the CDR3 is TGTGCCAGCAGTGAACCGTATACTTACTATGGCTACACCTTC. Translated: CASSEPYTYYGYTF.

The V gene is TRBV7-8, the J gene TRBJ1-1, with TRBD1 identical over 12 bases. This CDR3 region has 16 residues. V dropped 1 base and J dropped 1; count of bases not matched to a gene: 1. Germline CDR1 reads SGHVS; CDR2 reads FQNEAQ. The CDR3 sequence is CASSLGGQGANTEAFF. CDR3 DNA sequence: TGTGCCAGCAGCTTAGGGGGACAGGGGGCGAACACTGAAGCTTTCTTT.

The rearrangement links TRBV7-3 to TRBJ2-1; D ambiguous. The V gene lost 2 bases and the J gene lost 5 bases, with 10 bases spanning the gap. This CDR3 spans 14 amino acids. Germline CDR1 SGHTA, CDR2 FQGTGA. CDR3 DNA sequence: TGTGCCAGCAGCTTATTAGGTGAGGACAATGAGCAGTTCTTC. This sequence encodes CASSLLGEDNEQFF.

The gene calls are TRBV19 and TRBJ1-1; D is perhaps TRBD1 (6 bases). Germline V lookup: CDR1 LNHDA, CDR2 SQIVND (reference sequence). V lost 3 bases and J lost 9, with 14 bases in between. This CDR3 region has 13 residues. CDR3 coding DNA: TGTGCCAGTAGTATGGACAGAGAGGGAAAAGCTTTCTTT. Amino acid sequence: CASSMDREGKAFF.